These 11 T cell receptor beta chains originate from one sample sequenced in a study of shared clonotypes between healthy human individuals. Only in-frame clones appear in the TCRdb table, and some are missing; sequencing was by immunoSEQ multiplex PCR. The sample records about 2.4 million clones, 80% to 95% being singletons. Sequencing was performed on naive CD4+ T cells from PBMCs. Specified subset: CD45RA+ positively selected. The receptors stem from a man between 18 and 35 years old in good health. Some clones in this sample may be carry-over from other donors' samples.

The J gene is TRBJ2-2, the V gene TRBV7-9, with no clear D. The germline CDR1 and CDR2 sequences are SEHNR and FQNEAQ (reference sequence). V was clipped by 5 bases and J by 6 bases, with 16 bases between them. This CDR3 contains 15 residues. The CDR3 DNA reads TGTGCCAGCAGCATGGGCGGCGTAGGCGCCGGGGAGCTGTTTTTT. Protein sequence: CASSMGGVGAGELFF.

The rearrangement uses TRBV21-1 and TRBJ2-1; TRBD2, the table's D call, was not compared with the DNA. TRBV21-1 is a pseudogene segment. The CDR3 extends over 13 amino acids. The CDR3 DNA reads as TGTGCCAGCAGCAAAGGAGCCGCGCGTGAGCAGTTCTTC. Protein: CASSKGAAREQFF.

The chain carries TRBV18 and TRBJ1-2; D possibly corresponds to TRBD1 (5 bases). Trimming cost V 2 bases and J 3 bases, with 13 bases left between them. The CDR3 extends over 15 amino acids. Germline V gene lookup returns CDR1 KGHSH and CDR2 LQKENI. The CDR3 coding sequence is TGTGCCAGCTCACCAGCTAGCAGGGATGACTATGGCTACACCTTC. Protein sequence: CASSPASRDDYGYTF.

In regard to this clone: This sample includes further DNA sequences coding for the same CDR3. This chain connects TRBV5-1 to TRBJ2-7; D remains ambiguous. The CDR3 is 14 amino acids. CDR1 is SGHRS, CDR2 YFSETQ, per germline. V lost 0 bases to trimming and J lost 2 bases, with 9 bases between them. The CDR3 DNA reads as TGCGCCAGCAGCTTGGTGGCCGGAGCCTACGAGCAGTACTTC. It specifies CASSLVAGAYEQYF.

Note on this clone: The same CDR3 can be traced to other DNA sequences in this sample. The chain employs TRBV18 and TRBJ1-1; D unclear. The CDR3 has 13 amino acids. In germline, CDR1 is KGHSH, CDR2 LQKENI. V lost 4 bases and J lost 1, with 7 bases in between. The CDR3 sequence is CASSQGENTEAFF. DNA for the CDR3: TGTGCCAGCTCACAAGGAGAGAACACTGAAGCTTTCTTT.

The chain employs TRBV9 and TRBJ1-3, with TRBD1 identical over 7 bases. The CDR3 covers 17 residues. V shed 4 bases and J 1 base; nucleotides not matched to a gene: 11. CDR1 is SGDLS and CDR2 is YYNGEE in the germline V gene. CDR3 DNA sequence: TGTGCCAGCAGCCCGCGGACAGGCCGAGTTTCTGGAAACACCATATATTTT. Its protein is CASSPRTGRVSGNTIYF.

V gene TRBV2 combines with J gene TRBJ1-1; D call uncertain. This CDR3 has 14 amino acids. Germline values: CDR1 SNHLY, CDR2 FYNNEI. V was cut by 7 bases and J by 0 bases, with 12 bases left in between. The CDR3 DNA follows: TGTGCCAGCACCTACACCACAGTGAACACTGAAGCTTTCTTT. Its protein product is CASTYTTVNTEAFF.

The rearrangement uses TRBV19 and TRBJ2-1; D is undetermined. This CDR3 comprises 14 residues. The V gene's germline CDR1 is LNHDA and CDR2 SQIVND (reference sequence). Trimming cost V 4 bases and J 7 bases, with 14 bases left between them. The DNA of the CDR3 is TGTGCCAGTAGTAACCCGGCCCAGCGAAATGAGCAGTTCTTC. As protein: CASSNPAQRNEQFF.

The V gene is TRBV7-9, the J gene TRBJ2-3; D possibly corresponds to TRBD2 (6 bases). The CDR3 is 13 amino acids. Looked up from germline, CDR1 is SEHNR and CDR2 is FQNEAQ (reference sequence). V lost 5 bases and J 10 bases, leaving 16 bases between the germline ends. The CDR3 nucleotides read TGTGCCAGCAGCGCGGGACTTGTGATCGCGCAGTATTTT. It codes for CASSAGLVIAQYF.

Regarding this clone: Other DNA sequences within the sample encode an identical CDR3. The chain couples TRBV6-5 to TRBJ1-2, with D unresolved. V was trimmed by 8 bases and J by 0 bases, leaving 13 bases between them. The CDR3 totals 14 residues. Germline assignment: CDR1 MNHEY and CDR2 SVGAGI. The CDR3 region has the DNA TGTGCCAGCCGGCGGACGGGCACTAACTATGGCTACACCTTC. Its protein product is CASRRTGTNYGYTF.

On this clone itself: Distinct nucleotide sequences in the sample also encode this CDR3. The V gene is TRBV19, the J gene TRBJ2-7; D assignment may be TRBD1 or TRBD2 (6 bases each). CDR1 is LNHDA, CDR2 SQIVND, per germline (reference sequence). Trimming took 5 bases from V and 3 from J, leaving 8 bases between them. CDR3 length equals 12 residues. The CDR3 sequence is CASSRGHYEQYF. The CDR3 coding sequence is TGTGCCAGTAGTCGGGGGCACTACGAGCAGTACTTC.